This T cell receptor (beta chain) was obtained from a study of cytomegalovirus exposure and HLA in healthy donors. The PCR used 60 Vbeta and 13 Jbeta primers. Sequencing was performed with immunoSEQ multiplex PCR; in TCRdb, only in-frame clones are kept and a portion is missing. The repertoire has about 130,000 clones, about four fifths of them found once; the top ten carry roughly 4.2%. CDR1 and CDR2 (germline): LNHDA, SQIVND (reference sequence). The V gene lost 5 bases and the J gene lost 6 bases, with 14 bases spanning the gap. There are 13 residues in the CDR3. The V call is TRBV19, the J call TRBJ2-7, with D perhaps TRBD2 (6 bases). This TCR came from a middle-aged woman in good health and CMV-seronegative. The sample comprised PBMCs. Written as DNA, the CDR3 is TGTGCCAGTAGTGTGGGGGGTACCACCGAGCAGTACTTC. Its translation: CASSVGGTTEQYF.